Listed here are 8 T cell receptor beta chains from one sample, sequenced in a study of T cells after yellow fever vaccination. Each CDR3 protein is one row after TCRdb ran MiXCR on the 5' RACE reads. The sample yields 300,000 to 400,000 distinct CDR3 sequences, roughly 8.4% seen once. The material sequenced was PBMCs, taken roughly 47 days after the first yellow fever vaccination. Receptors originate from a man younger than 30 who received the YFV17D yellow fever vaccine.

This chain joins TRBV5-4 and TRBJ2-3; D uncertain. Between the trimmed V and J ends, which lost 0 bases and 3 bases, there was a span of 11 bases. Germline V lookup: CDR1 SGHNT, CDR2 YYREEE (reference sequence). The CDR3 extends over 15 amino acids. CDR3 nucleotide sequence: TGTGCCAGCAGCTTGGGGCCTTCCAAGACAGATACGCAGTATTTT. Its protein product is CASSLGPSKTDTQYF.

The chain carries TRBV27 and TRBJ2-2; D unresolved. The germline gives CDR1 MNHEY, CDR2 SMNVEV (reference sequence). V was shortened by 4 bases and J by 6 bases, with 12 bases between the two germline ends. The length of the CDR3 is 14 residues. CDR3 sequence reads: CASSYTIKAGELFF. The CDR3 DNA is TGTGCCAGCAGTTATACCATTAAGGCCGGGGAGCTGTTTTTT.

In its sample, this clonotype was seen a few times. CDR3 protein: CSGMPGTGTNTQYF. CDR3 DNA: TGCAGCGGAATGCCCGGGACTGGGACGAATACGCAGTATTTT. The chain has TRBV29-1 and TRBJ2-3; maybe TRBD2 (6 bases). In germline, CDR1 is SQVTM, CDR2 ANQGSEA. This CDR3 has 14 residues. The germline V and J ends were trimmed by 7 bases and 7 bases, with 21 bases remaining between them.

This clonotype was picked up many times. J is TRBJ2-3 and V is TRBV5-1; maybe TRBD2 (6 bases). The CDR3 extends over 15 amino acids. From germline, CDR1 is SGHRS and CDR2 YFSETQ. V shed 0 bases and J shed 5 bases, with 13 bases lying between them. The CDR3 region has the DNA TGCGCCAGCAGCTTGGGCGGAGGGAGCGAAGATACGCAGTATTTT. This gives the protein CASSLGGGSEDTQYF.

The chain uses TRBV5-1 and TRBJ2-7; D gene uncertain. CDR1 SGHRS and CDR2 YFSETQ come from the germline V gene. V was pared by 0 bases and J by 4 bases, with 8 bases between. There are 13 residues in the CDR3. CDR3 residues: CASSLDLLYEQYF. The CDR3 region has the DNA TGCGCCAGCAGCTTGGATCTCCTTTACGAGCAGTACTTC.

There are a few counts of this clonotype. This chain links TRBV5-4 with TRBJ2-5; D is unclear. Germline V gene data show CDR1 as SGHNT and CDR2 as YYREEE (reference sequence). V was cut by 4 bases and J by 5 bases, with 12 bases left in between. The CDR3 spans 13 residues. The CDR3 sequence is CASSPSLGETQYF. The CDR3 DNA reads as TGTGCCAGCAGCCCCAGCCTTGGGGAGACCCAGTACTTC.

The chain is built from TRBV7-2 and TRBJ2-7, with 8 bases matching TRBD1. Germline CDR1 is SGHTA and CDR2 is FQGNSA. This CDR3 comprises 15 residues. Trimming took 5 bases from V and 4 from J; bases not matched to a gene: 10. In nucleotides, the CDR3 is TGTGCCAGCAGCGACACACAGGGGGGCTTGTACGAGCAGTACTTC. Translation gives CASSDTQGGLYEQYF.

In this sample, this clonotype turned up a few times. The chain carries TRBV5-1 and TRBJ1-6, with D hard to call. Trimming stripped 0 bases from V and 0 bases from J, with 7 bases between. The CDR3 is 16 amino acids. Germline CDR1 is SGHRS and CDR2 is YFSETQ. Here the CDR3 DNA reads TGCGCCAGCAGCTTGGAACAGAGCTCCTATAATTCACCCCTCCACTTT. It codes for CASSLEQSSYNSPLHF.